This TCR beta chain was sequenced in a study of T cell responses to AZD1222 COVID-19 vaccine. As for the study in general: Second-dose timings of about 4 or about 12 weeks were pooled. Whole-study findings and limits: Samples come after the peak T cell response, not at day 14. Donors, mostly white British, included more females; clonal diversity was possibly underestimated.

Trimming shortened V by 2 bases and J by 3 bases, and 13 bases separated the two germline ends. CDR3 length: 15 amino acids. Looked up from germline, CDR1 is SGHTA and CDR2 is FQGTGA. The data were produced by immunoSEQ multiplex PCR, yet TCRdb's version contains in-frame clones alone and is incomplete. The sample records over 100,000 clones, roughly 89% being singletons. About this clone: Its antigen remains unknown.

This TCR came from an adult in good health. This specimen was peripheral blood, taken on day 0 of AZD1222 vaccination. This chain joins TRBV7-3 and TRBJ2-5; D may be TRBD1 or TRBD2 (5 bases each). CDR3 loop: CASSLGSGTEETQYF. In nucleotides, the CDR3 is TGTGCCAGCAGCTTAGGGTCAGGGACGGAAGAGACCCAGTACTTC.